This TCR beta chain was sequenced for a study of blood T cell repertoires in COVID-19. In the original processing: The authors estimated nucleated cell counts from reference gene primer amplification. Clones were read by immunoSEQ multiplex PCR, and TCRdb kept only the in-frame ones, dropping some. That table furnishes V, J and clone size, whereas the DNA furnished D and trimming. The sample holds approximately 50,000 clones, 90% seen once. Between the trimmed V and J ends, which lost 0 bases and 8 bases, there was a span of 14 bases. From germline, CDR1 is MNHEY and CDR2 SVGAGI. The CDR3 spans 16 residues.

The clonotype comes from a man between 65 and 80 years old with acute or convalescent COVID-19. V is TRBV6-5 and J is TRBJ1-6; D unresolved. Material for sequencing was peripheral blood. Here the CDR3 DNA reads TGTGCCAGCAGTTACTCGAGCGGCGTCGGGGATTCACCCCTCCACTTT. It yields the protein CASSYSSGVGDSPLHF.